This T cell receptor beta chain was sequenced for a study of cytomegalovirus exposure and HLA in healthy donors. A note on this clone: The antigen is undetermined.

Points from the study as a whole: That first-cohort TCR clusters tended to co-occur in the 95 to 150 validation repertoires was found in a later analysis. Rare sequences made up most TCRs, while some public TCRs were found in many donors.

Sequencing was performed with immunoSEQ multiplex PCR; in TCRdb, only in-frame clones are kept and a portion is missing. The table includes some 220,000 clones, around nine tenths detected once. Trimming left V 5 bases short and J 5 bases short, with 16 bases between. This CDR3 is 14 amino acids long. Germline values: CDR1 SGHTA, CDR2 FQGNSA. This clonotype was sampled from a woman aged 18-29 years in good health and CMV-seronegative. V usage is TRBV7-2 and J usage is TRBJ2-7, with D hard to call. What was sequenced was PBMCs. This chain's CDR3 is CASSTLLRRDEQYF. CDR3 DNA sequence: TGTGCCAGCAGCACACTACTTCGACGGGACGAGCAGTACTTC.